These 15 T cell receptor beta chains were all obtained from the same sample, sequenced in a study of T cell repertoires in cytomegalovirus infection. These TCRs are of unknown antigen specificity. TCRdb redid the calling of the reads with MiXCR, one entry per CDR3 protein. Of 100,000 to 150,000 distinct CDR3 sequences listed, 20% to 30% are singletons. The source material was PBMCs, sequenced either directly or after in vitro stimulation (not recorded which). Source of these receptors: a human donor in good health (CMV status not recorded). Some clones in this sample may be carry-over from other donors' samples.

V and J are TRBV5-6 and TRBJ2-7; possible D gene TRBD1, 6 bases. This CDR3 is built from 13 residues. V lost 5 bases, J lost 4 bases, and 13 bases lay in between. Germline CDR1 SGHDT, CDR2 YYEEEE. The CDR3 region is CASSLMGAYEQYF. The DNA for the CDR3 is TGTGCCAGCAGTCTAATGGGGGCTTACGAGCAGTACTTC.

This rearrangement joins TRBV9 to TRBJ2-4; D may be TRBD1 or TRBD2 (6 bases each). The germline V and J ends were trimmed by 3 bases and 13 bases, with 20 bases remaining between them. This CDR3 comprises 14 residues. CDR1 SGDLS and CDR2 YYNGEE come from the germline V gene. Here the CDR3 DNA reads TGTGCCAGCAGCGGGGGGAGTTCGGGGGCCGGCCAGTACTTC. Amino acid sequence: CASSGGSSGAGQYF.

This clonotype has just a few counts. This chain uses TRBV6-6 with TRBJ2-7; 8 nucleotides match TRBD1. Germline CDR1 is MNHNY and CDR2 is SVGAGI (reference sequence). The CDR3 consists of 15 residues. The ends lost 6 bases at V and 4 bases at J; junction bases unmatched: 11. CDR3 sequence reads: CASSDVVTGAYEQYF. Written as DNA, the CDR3 is TGTGCCAGCAGCGATGTTGTGACAGGGGCTTACGAGCAGTACTTC.

This clonotype was seen a few times. CDR3 amino acids: CASSYSTTGEAGELFF. The CDR3 coding sequence is TGTGCCAGCAGTTACTCGACGACAGGGGAAGCCGGGGAGCTGTTTTTT. The chain joins TRBV6-8 to TRBJ2-2; 8 bases map to TRBD1. The trim removed 0 bases at V and 6 bases at J, leaving 6 bases unmatched. The CDR3 has 16 amino acids. Germline V lookup: CDR1 MNHGY, CDR2 SAAAGT.

The chain couples TRBV7-2 to TRBJ2-1; 13 positions match TRBD2. The CDR3 runs 19 residues. Trimming removed 4 bases from V and 0 bases from J; junction bases left unmatched: 9. Germline loops: CDR1 SGHTA, CDR2 FQGNSA. DNA of the CDR3: TGTGCCAGCAGCTGGCCGGGACTAGCGGGAAGGAGCTCCTACAATGAGCAGTTCTTC. Translating gives CASSWPGLAGRSSYNEQFF.

The chain couples TRBV6-2 or TRBV6-3 to TRBJ2-1; possible D gene TRBD1, 6 bases. This CDR3 comprises 15 residues. Germline V gives CDR1 MNHEY, CDR2 SVGEGT. The germline V and J ends were trimmed by 6 bases and 10 bases, with 22 bases remaining between them. For the CDR3, the DNA is TGTGCCAGCAGCCCCGGCAGGGGAGAGTTACGGGAGCAGTTCTTC. Protein product: CASSPGRGELREQFF.

The CDR3 DNA reads TGTGCCAGCAGTTACTCGATAGTAGGGCTTAATGAAAAACTGTTTTTT. Encoded protein: CASSYSIVGLNEKLFF. The chain employs TRBV6-6 and TRBJ1-4, with D unclear. The CDR3 spans 16 residues. V was shortened by 0 bases and J by 4 bases, with 12 bases between the two germline ends. In germline, CDR1 is MNHNY, CDR2 SVGAGI (reference sequence).

This clonotype has a count of ten or more. V and J are TRBV28 and TRBJ2-2; 9 bases align to TRBD2. Germline CDR1 and CDR2: MDHEN and SYDVKM. The CDR3 extends over 16 amino acids. The ends lost 3 bases at V and 2 bases at J; junction bases unmatched: 4. DNA of the CDR3: TGTGCCAGCAGTTTGACAGCGGGAGGTAACACCGGGGAGCTGTTTTTT. Its protein is CASSLTAGGNTGELFF. The full variable domain, in which reference TRBV28 and TRBJ2-2 provide the parts outside the CDR3, is DVKVTQSSRYLVKRTGEKVFLECVQDMDHENMFWYRQDPGLGLRLIYFSYDVKMKEKGDIPEGYSVSREKKERFSLILESASTNQTSMYLCASSLTAGGNTGELFFGEGSRLTVL.

The chain has TRBV20-1 and TRBJ1-2; no clear D. Germline V gene lookup returns CDR1 DFQATT and CDR2 SNEGSKA (reference sequence). The ends were cut back, 1 base at V and 4 bases at J, with 7 bases in the middle. This CDR3 has 12 amino acids. The CDR3 DNA sequence: TGCAGTGCTAGAGGGGTCAGCTATGGCTACACCTTC. Encoded protein: CSARGVSYGYTF.

The V gene is TRBV7-2, the J gene TRBJ2-6; D possibly corresponds to TRBD1 (5 bases). Germline V gene lookup returns CDR1 SGHTA and CDR2 FQGNSA. The CDR3 sequence is 20 residues long. Deletions cut 4 bases from V and 1 base from J, with 23 bases between. DNA for the CDR3: TGTGCCAGCAGCTCCTTAATTTTGACAGACCATTCATCTGGGGCCAACGTCCTGACTTTC. Its protein is CASSSLILTDHSSGANVLTF.

This clonotype showed up just a few times. The chain links TRBV6-1 to TRBJ2-7; 12 nucleotides match TRBD2. The CDR3 has 15 amino acids. The J segment lost 4 bases and the V segment lost 6 bases, leaving 7 bases of the junction unmatched. Per the germline V gene, CDR1 is MNHNS and CDR2 is SASEGT. CDR3 DNA: TGTGCCAGCAGGCGACTAGCGGGAGCGATATACGAGCAGTACTTC. Protein sequence: CASRRLAGAIYEQYF.

This clonotype was seen only a few times. The chain is built from TRBV4-3 and TRBJ2-1; TRBD2 matches 9 bases. There are 17 residues in the CDR3. Trimming removed 4 bases from V and 10 bases from J; junction bases left unmatched: 17. Germline assignment: CDR1 LGHNA and CDR2 YSLEER. The CDR3 DNA is TGCGCCAGCAGCCTCGTAATAACCGGGACTAGCCTAGAGGAGCAGTTCTTC. This translates into CASSLVITGTSLEEQFF.

This clonotype has a count of ten or more. The gene calls are TRBV7-8 and TRBJ2-5; 10 bases agree with TRBD2. The CDR3 has 15 amino acids. J gave up 0 bases and V 6 bases, and 4 bases lay outside the gene matches. Per the germline V gene, CDR1 is SGHVS and CDR2 is FQNEAQ. CDR3 bases: TGTGCCAGCAGACAAAGCGGGGGGGACCAAGAGACCCAGTACTTC. Its protein is CASRQSGGDQETQYF.

This clonotype was recorded at least ten times. The chain carries TRBV7-2 and TRBJ1-6; possible D gene TRBD1, 5 bases. Germline V gene data show CDR1 as SGHTA and CDR2 as FQGNSA. V dropped 4 bases and J dropped 10 bases, with 17 bases sitting between them. The CDR3 length is 15 residues. CDR3 residues: CASSSYRDGVSPLHF. The CDR3 DNA is TGTGCCAGCAGCTCGTACCGGGACGGTGTATCACCCCTCCACTTT. The variable domain in full, completed from reference TRBV7-2 and TRBJ1-6, reads GAGVSQSPSNKVTEKGKDVELRCDPISGHTALYWYRQSLGQGLEFLIYFQGNSAPDKSGLPSDRFSAERTGGSVSTLTIQRTQQEDSAVYLCASSSYRDGVSPLHFGNGTRLTVT.

This chain uses TRBV27 with TRBJ2-7; 10 bases match TRBD1. Trimming at V came to 2 bases and at J to 3 bases, leaving 10 bases not matched to a gene. From germline, CDR1 is MNHEY and CDR2 SMNVEV (reference sequence). This CDR3 contains 17 residues. CDR3 nucleotide sequence: TGTGCCAGCAGTTTAACCGGGGACAGGGGAAGGAACTACGAGCAGTACTTC. It codes for CASSLTGDRGRNYEQYF.